This is a list of T cell receptor beta chains from one sample in a study of response to subunit inactivated influenza vaccine. TCRdb analysed the RT-PCR reads with MiXCR anew, one entry per CDR3 protein. Of about half a million distinct CDR3 sequences in the sample, over 25% are singletons; the top ten hold approximately 2%. The sequencing used CD4+ T cells sorted from PBMCs, collected less than 6 days after vaccination. The receptor source for this set is a man in his fifties who received an inactivated influenza vaccine. Each CDR3 is given with its conserved first and last residue. A D gene is named only where the DNA matches it firmly. The size entry is marked missing in some rows and otherwise reads once, few, many or a size class.

cdr3_nt	cdr3_aa	v_call	d_call	clone_size	j_call
TGTGCCAGCAGTGGGGACAGGGGTGAGACCCAGTACTTC	CASSGDRGETQYF	TRBV12-3/TRBV12-4	TRBD1	many	TRBJ2-5
TGCAGCGTTGCTTGGACAGATTACAATGAGCAGTTCTTC	CSVAWTDYNEQFF	TRBV29-1	NA	NA	TRBJ2-1
TGTGCCAGCAGCCCAGTCGCCACCGGGGAGCTGTTTTTT	CASSPVATGELFF	TRBV7-3	NA	NA	TRBJ2-2
TGCGCCAGCAGCCAAGACCTTAAGAGGCAGGGTCTAGCCAAAAACATTCAGTACTTC	CASSQDLKRQGLAKNIQYF	TRBV4-3	NA	few	TRBJ2-4
TGTGCCAGCAGTTTATTAAGGGGACAGTACAATGAGCAGTTCTTC	CASSLLRGQYNEQFF	TRBV28	TRBD1	few	TRBJ2-1
TGCAGTCCTAGCGGGAGTCCCTCCTACGAGCAGTACTTC	CSPSGSPSYEQYF	TRBV20-1	TRBD2	many	TRBJ2-7
TGCGCCAGCAGCCAAGTAGGGGGGGCCGCTGAAGCTTTCTTT	CASSQVGGAAEAFF	TRBV4-3	NA	few	TRBJ1-1
TGTGCCATCAGTTCAGGGGATACGCAGTATTTT	CAISSGDTQYF	TRBV10-3	NA	few	TRBJ2-3
TGTGCCATCAGAAGCTCGACTGGGAATTCACCCCTCCACTTT	CAIRSSTGNSPLHF	TRBV10-3	NA	NA	TRBJ1-6
TGCAGCGTTGGAGCCAGTGGGAATCAGCCCCAGCATTTT	CSVGASGNQPQHF	TRBV29-1	NA	few	TRBJ1-5
TGCAGTGCCCCTAATCGGATCCACACAGATACGCAGTATTTT	CSAPNRIHTDTQYF	TRBV20-1	NA	NA	TRBJ2-3
TGTGCCAGCAGTCCAACAGTAGAGTCTACGCAGTATTTT	CASSPTVESTQYF	TRBV12-3/TRBV12-4	NA	few	TRBJ2-3
TGTGCCAGCAGCAAGGTCCAGGGTTCCTACGAGCAGTACTTC	CASSKVQGSYEQYF	TRBV7-2	NA	NA	TRBJ2-7
TGCGCCAGCAGCCAAGGGGATAAGGGCGACAATCGATTTAGGGAGACCCAGTACTTC	CASSQGDKGDNRFRETQYF	TRBV4-1	NA	NA	TRBJ2-5
TGCGCCAGAAGCCAAGAGCGGAATCAGCCCCAGCATTTT	CARSQERNQPQHF	TRBV4-3	NA	NA	TRBJ1-5
TGCGCCAGCAGCGCCGGGACACCGACCACAGATACGCAGTATTTT	CASSAGTPTTDTQYF	TRBV5-1	NA	NA	TRBJ2-3
TGTGCCAGCAGTTTTAGGGGCGTAGCGGGAGCCCCCTACAATGAGCAGTTCTTC	CASSFRGVAGAPYNEQFF	TRBV12-3/TRBV12-4	TRBD2	NA	TRBJ2-1
TGTGCCATCAGCCCGGACTTCTACGAGCAGTACTTC	CAISPDFYEQYF	TRBV10-3	NA	many	TRBJ2-7
TGCAGCGTCACCGCCGGGACCGCCGGCACTGAAGCTTTCTTT	CSVTAGTAGTEAFF	TRBV29-1	NA	NA	TRBJ1-1
TGTGCCAGCAGCTTCAGCGGGAGTATGACAACCGAGCAGTTCTTC	CASSFSGSMTTEQFF	TRBV7-3	TRBD2	NA	TRBJ2-1
TGTGCCAGCAGCTTGGCAGGGACTCAGCCCCAGCATTTT	CASSLAGTQPQHF	TRBV5-6	NA	NA	TRBJ1-5
TGTGCCACAAGGGGGTTCAAGAGTTTTGAGCAGTTCTTC	CATRGFKSFEQFF	TRBV24-1	NA	many	TRBJ2-1
TGCGCCAGCAGCTTAGAGACTAGCGGTTACTACGAGCAGTACTTC	CASSLETSGYYEQYF	TRBV5-1	TRBD2	NA	TRBJ2-7
TGTGCCAGCAGTGAAACTACGGGCAGATATAGCAATCAGCCCCAGCATTTT	CASSETTGRYSNQPQHF	TRBV6-1	NA	few	TRBJ1-5
TGCAGTGCTAGAGGTAGCGGACAGAGATTCTCTGGAAACACCATATATTTT	CSARGSGQRFSGNTIYF	TRBV20-1	NA	few	TRBJ1-3
TGTGCCAGCAGCAAAGACAGGGTCGTGAATGAGCAGTTCTTC	CASSKDRVVNEQFF	TRBV7-6	TRBD1	few	TRBJ2-1
TGTGCCAGCAGTGGGAGGGGGGCGCCTTTCTTC	CASSGRGAPFF	TRBV12-3/TRBV12-4	NA	NA	TRBJ2-7
TGTGCCAGCAGTTACACGTACAGGGGGTTGGGGAATGAGCAGTTCTTC	CASSYTYRGLGNEQFF	TRBV6-5	TRBD1	NA	TRBJ2-1
TGTGCCAGCAGCTCCCGACAGCCCAATCGTGGCTACACCTTC	CASSSRQPNRGYTF	TRBV7-2	NA	few	TRBJ1-2
TGTGCCAGCAGCTTACTAGTCTCAGAGACCCAGTACTTC	CASSLLVSETQYF	TRBV7-8	NA	NA	TRBJ2-5
TGTGCCAGCAGTCAAACGAGGGACCAGTACTTC	CASSQTRDQYF	TRBV12-3/TRBV12-4	NA	few	TRBJ2-5
TGTGCCAGCAGTTACTCGAGCGGGAGGACTAACAATGAGCAGTTCTTC	CASSYSSGRTNNEQFF	TRBV6-2/TRBV6-3	TRBD2	few	TRBJ2-1
TGTGCCAGCAGCGTAACGGCCCGTTCCTACAATGAGCAGTTCTTC	CASSVTARSYNEQFF	TRBV9	NA	NA	TRBJ2-1
TGTGCCAGCAGCCAAGGAGGGGCATTTGGAAACACCATATATTTT	CASSQGGAFGNTIYF	TRBV3-1	NA	few	TRBJ1-3
TGTGCCAGCAGCCTCCACCCTAGAGGACAGGGTTGGGCCAACGTCCTGACTTTC	CASSLHPRGQGWANVLTF	TRBV3-1	TRBD1	NA	TRBJ2-6
TGCGCCAGCAGCGCGGAGGGACAGGGGAACTATGGCTACACCTTC	CASSAEGQGNYGYTF	TRBV5-1	TRBD1	few	TRBJ1-2
TGTGCCAGCTCACCTGGAGGGTTTTTGTCCTACGAGCAGTACTTC	CASSPGGFLSYEQYF	TRBV18	NA	NA	TRBJ2-7
TGTGCCAGCAGCACCGGGGGGGCCACTTACAATGAGCAGTTCTTC	CASSTGGATYNEQFF	TRBV7-2	TRBD2	few	TRBJ2-1
TGCGCCAGCAGTGTTGGGGACACCATTAACTATGGCTACACCTTC	CASSVGDTINYGYTF	TRBV5-1	NA	NA	TRBJ1-2
TGTGCCAGCAGTTTAGGCCAGGGGCGGTTGAACACAGATACGCAGTATTTT	CASSLGQGRLNTDTQYF	TRBV12-3/TRBV12-4	NA	NA	TRBJ2-3
TGTGCCAGCGGCCGACCCTCCAACACCGGGGAGCTGTTTTTT	CASGRPSNTGELFF	TRBV6-2/TRBV6-3	NA	few	TRBJ2-2
TGCAGTGCCAACGACTATTGGCTAGCGGGCTCCACAGATACGCAGTATTTT	CSANDYWLAGSTDTQYF	TRBV20-1	TRBD2	NA	TRBJ2-3
TGCAGTGCCCAAGAACCCTGGCCGACTAGCGGGGGTTCCTACGAGCAGTACTTC	CSAQEPWPTSGGSYEQYF	TRBV20-1	TRBD2	many	TRBJ2-7
TGCGCCAGCAGCTTTGGTACAAGGAATAACTATGGCTACACCTTC	CASSFGTRNNYGYTF	TRBV5-1	NA	NA	TRBJ1-2
TGCGCCAGCAGTCAAAATCGGGGGGCGAGGAGAGATACGCAGTATTTT	CASSQNRGARRDTQYF	TRBV23-1	NA	once	TRBJ2-3
TGTGCCAGCAGACCCCGGGCGGGAGGGCCCTGGAATGAGCAGTTCTTC	CASRPRAGGPWNEQFF	TRBV12-3/TRBV12-4	TRBD2	NA	TRBJ2-1
TGTGCCAGCAGCTTTCTAGGTTACTACAATGAGCAGTTCTTC	CASSFLGYYNEQFF	TRBV11-2	NA	few	TRBJ2-1
TGCAGCGTTAAGGGGACAGAGAACTCCTACGAGCAGTACTTC	CSVKGTENSYEQYF	TRBV29-1	TRBD1	many	TRBJ2-7
TGCAGTGCTACTAGCGGGAGCCACACCGGGGAGCTGTTTTTT	CSATSGSHTGELFF	TRBV20-1	TRBD2	few	TRBJ2-2
TGTGCCAGCAGTTTGGGAGGGAAGAGGGACACTGAAGCTTTCTTT	CASSLGGKRDTEAFF	TRBV27	NA	NA	TRBJ1-1
TGCGCCAGCAGCTTGGAAGTAGCGGGAGGGCCGAATGAGCAGTTCTTC	CASSLEVAGGPNEQFF	TRBV5-1	TRBD2	NA	TRBJ2-1
TGTGCCAGCAGCTCAGCCGGGACAGGGAACTACGAGCAGTACTTC	CASSSAGTGNYEQYF	TRBV7-3	TRBD1	once	TRBJ2-7
TGTGCCAGCTCACGACTTGACAGGCCCAACTTGGGGGAGCAGTACTTC	CASSRLDRPNLGEQYF	TRBV18	NA	NA	TRBJ2-7
TGTGCCAGCACCTCTCCAATAGGGGTCGGCGAGCAGTACTTC	CASTSPIGVGEQYF	TRBV12-3/TRBV12-4	NA	NA	TRBJ2-7
TGTGCCAGCAGCGTAGCCGCGGGACCCACAGATACGCAGTATTTT	CASSVAAGPTDTQYF	TRBV9	NA	NA	TRBJ2-3
TGTGCCAGCAGTTTAGGTTCACCCCTCCACTTT	CASSLGSPLHF	TRBV28	NA	NA	TRBJ1-6
TGTGCCAGCAGTTACTCCGGGACATCCGGGGAGCTGTTTTTT	CASSYSGTSGELFF	TRBV6-5	NA	few	TRBJ2-2
TGTGCCAGCAGTTTATCTCAGATCCAGCAGTTCTTC	CASSLSQIQQFF	TRBV12-3/TRBV12-4	NA	few	TRBJ2-1
TGTGCCAGCAGCCAGACTAGCAGAGCCCAAGAGACCCAGTACTTC	CASSQTSRAQETQYF	TRBV5-4	TRBD2	NA	TRBJ2-5
TGTGCCACCCAGGGAGGGAAAGATACGCAGTATTTT	CATQGGKDTQYF	TRBV6-5	TRBD2	NA	TRBJ2-3